This T cell receptor beta chain was recorded in a study of CD8 T cells in Susac syndrome. Random hexamers were used to reverse transcribe about 0.45 to 1 ug of RNA. An immunoSEQ multiplex PCR amplified TCR beta CDR3 over 54 Vbeta and 13 Jbeta. In TCRdb, the immunoSEQ multiplex PCR reads were re-called with MiXCR into one record per CDR3 protein. The data contain under 250,000 distinct CDR3 sequences, 90% to 95% of them seen just once; the ten biggest clones take up 0.07% to 0.09%. CDR1 SGHRS and CDR2 YFSETQ come from the germline V gene. V lost 3 bases and J lost 1, with 13 bases in between. This CDR3 has 15 amino acids. In the multiple sclerosis control group, patients were treatment-naive and had stable or active relapsing-remitting disease. TEMRA cells were FACS-enriched, with CD8+ and CD4+ T cells isolated negatively.

Source material: CD4+ T cells from PBMCs. This chain connects TRBV5-1 to TRBJ1-1; D possibly corresponds to TRBD1 (6 bases). The receptor comes from a human donor with multiple sclerosis. The CDR3 region has the DNA TGCGCCAGCAGCTATAGCCTACAGGGGAACACTGAAGCTTTCTTT. Its translation: CASSYSLQGNTEAFF.